Below, one T cell receptor beta chain is given with its context. No cognate antigen has been identified for it. Per-nucleotide qualities are absent, and no much larger clonotype sits a single base away. This specimen belongs to a study of OX40 agonist ivuxolimab in advanced cancers. Context from the whole study: Ivuxolimab was a fully human IgG2 agonistic monoclonal antibody targeting the costimulatory receptor OX40 (CD134). The paper reports the monotherapy dose-escalation portion (N of about 47 patients) of the phase I ivuxolimab trial. Partial responses occurred in three dose-escalation patients: two with cutaneous melanoma and one with hepatocellular carcinoma. Intravenous ivuxolimab was administered to patients every 2 weeks at six dose levels: 0.01, 0.1, 0.3, 1.5, 3 and 10 mg/kg. Of the 50 to 55 patients in dose escalation, about 20 had hepatocellular carcinoma, some 15 had melanoma, 9 had renal cell carcinoma and 9 had head and neck cancer. A male proportion of under 85% and a mean age of 60 years, ranging from about 20 to 80, were recorded for the dose-escalation cohort. The purpose of peripheral TCRbeta sequencing was to test whether ivuxolimab changed TCR sequence diversity and led to clonal T-cell expansion. Patients were allowed to have had prior anti-PD-1, anti-PD-L1 or anti-CTLA-4 therapy, and approximately 40% of the dose-escalation patients had been treated with checkpoint inhibitors. Findings and caveats that apply to the study as a whole: The antigen specificity of the peripheral T cells that underwent clonal expansion was not determined. At doses of 0.1 to 3.0 mg/kg, clonal expansion of both CD4+ and CD8+ blood T cells was observed from baseline to week 6. On average, CD8+ T cells showed more expanded clones than CD4+ T cells after ivuxolimab. Low levels of normalized T-cell clonal expansion were also seen in some patients who did not respond. In the 0.1-3.0 mg/kg groups, partial responders were among the patients with the lowest normalized peripheral clonal expansion, particularly in CD8+ T cells.

Genomic DNA was isolated from the sorted cells so that the TCRbeta CDR3 region could be sequenced. TCRbeta CDR3 regions were sequenced using the immunoSEQ Assay. The clones in this table, taken by TCRdb from immuneACCESS, are in-frame only. Not every clone is retained; where verified, under half of the shortfall comes from an unresolved V gene, and the cause of the rest is unknown. Counted in this sample were over 90,000 clones; about 90% of them appeared once. The biggest ten clones account for 0.15% to 0.2% of the sample. Patients with autoimmune disease history or receiving systemic immunosuppression were excluded from the trial. Peripheral blood for TCR sequencing was collected from all dose cohorts at baseline, on cycle 4 day 1, and on cycle 7 day 1. Samples came from an open-label, multicenter, first-in-human phase I dose-escalation trial of ivuxolimab. Adults with locally advanced or metastatic melanoma, renal cell carcinoma, hepatocellular carcinoma or head and neck squamous cell carcinoma were enrolled in the trial. Before TCR sequencing, CD4+ T cells and CD8+ T cells from peripheral blood were sorted into separate populations.

In the germline V gene, CDR1 corresponds to SGHTA and CDR2 to FQGNSA. Its CDR3 holds 18 amino acids, cysteine through phenylalanine. The read is trimmed to its CDR3 DNA, 54 bases read in frame from base 1. The germline V and J ends show losses of 1 base and 4 bases respectively, and no gene match explains 10 bases of the junction. The source was CD4+ or CD8+ T cells sorted from blood, collected in a trial of the OX40 agonist ivuxolimab. The chain joins TRBV7-2 to TRBJ2-2; TRBD2 lines up with 9 middle nucleotides. The receptor was derived from an adult with an advanced solid tumor such as melanoma, head and neck, liver or kidney cancer. The bases read TGTGCCAGCAGCTTAGACCCCCATAGCGGGAGTGTCACCGGGGAGCTGTTTTTT. Its amino acids are CASSLDPHSGSVTGELFF.